The entry that follows covers one T cell receptor beta chain sequence. Its matching antigen is unknown. Germline CDR1 reads SGHKS; CDR2 reads YYEKEE (reference sequence). Trimming left V 4 bases short and J 3 bases short, with 10 bases between. The CDR3 is made up of 13 amino acids. Profiled with immunoSEQ multiplex PCR; TCRdb holds only in-frame clones, not every one. The table lists tens of thousands of clones, roughly 80% of them singletons. This record comes from a study of somatic mutations in cytotoxic T cells in rheumatoid arthritis. Overall study results and limits: For about an eighth of the roughly 60 patients, a single CD8+ clone accounted for more than 20% of CD8+ cells. A significant difference in CD8+ T-cell clonality was not found between rheumatoid arthritis patients and age-matched healthy controls. CD8+ clonality increased with age in rheumatoid arthritis patients but not in healthy controls. No antigen targets were known for the expanded CD8+ clones.

The source of this sequence is an adult with rheumatoid arthritis. The rearrangement joins TRBV5-5 to TRBJ2-5; D is undetermined. The source material was CD8+ T cells sorted from blood. CDR3 residues: CASSLAAEETQYF. The CDR3 DNA sequence: TGTGCCAGCAGCCTCGCGGCTGAAGAGACCCAGTACTTC. The complete variable domain, with remaining parts taken from reference TRBV5-5 and TRBJ2-5, reads DAGVTQSPTHLIKTRGQQVTLRCSPISGHKSVSWYQQVLGQGPQFIFQYYEKEERGRGNFPDRFSARQFPNYSSELNVNALLLGDSALYLCASSLAAEETQYFGPGTRLLVL.